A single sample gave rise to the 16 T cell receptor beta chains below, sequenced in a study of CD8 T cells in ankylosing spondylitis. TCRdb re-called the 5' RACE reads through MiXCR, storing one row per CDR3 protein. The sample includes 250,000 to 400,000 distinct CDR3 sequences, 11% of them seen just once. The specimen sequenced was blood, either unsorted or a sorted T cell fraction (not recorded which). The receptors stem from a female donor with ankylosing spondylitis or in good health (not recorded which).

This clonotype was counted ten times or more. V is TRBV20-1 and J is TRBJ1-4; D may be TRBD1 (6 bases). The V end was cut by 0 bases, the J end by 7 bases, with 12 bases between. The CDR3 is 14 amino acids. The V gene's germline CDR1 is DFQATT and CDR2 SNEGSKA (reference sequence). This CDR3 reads CSAREEGVFEKLFF. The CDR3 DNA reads TGCAGTGCTAGAGAGGAGGGGGTTTTTGAAAAACTGTTTTTT.

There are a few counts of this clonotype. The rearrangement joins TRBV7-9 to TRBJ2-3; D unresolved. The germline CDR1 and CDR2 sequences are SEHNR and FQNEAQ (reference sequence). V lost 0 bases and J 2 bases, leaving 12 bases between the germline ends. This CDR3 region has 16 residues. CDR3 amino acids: CASSLALLYSTDTQYF. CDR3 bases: TGTGCCAGCAGCTTAGCCCTCCTCTACTCCACAGATACGCAGTATTTT. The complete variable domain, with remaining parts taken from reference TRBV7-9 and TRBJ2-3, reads DTGVSQNPRHKITKRGQNVTFRCDPISEHNRLYWYRQTLGQGPEFLTYFQNEAQLEKSRLLSDRFSAERPKGSFSTLEIQRTEQGDSAMYLCASSLALLYSTDTQYFGPGTRLTVL.

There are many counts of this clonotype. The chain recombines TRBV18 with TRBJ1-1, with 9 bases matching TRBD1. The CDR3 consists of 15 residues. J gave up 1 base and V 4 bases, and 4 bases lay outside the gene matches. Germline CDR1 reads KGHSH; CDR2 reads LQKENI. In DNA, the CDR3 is TGTGCCAGCTCACGACAGGGGGTAGAGAACACTGAAGCTTTCTTT. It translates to CASSRQGVENTEAFF.

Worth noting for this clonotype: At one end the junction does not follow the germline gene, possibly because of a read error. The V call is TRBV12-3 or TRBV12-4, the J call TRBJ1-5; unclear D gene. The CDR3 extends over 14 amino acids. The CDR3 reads CAGSLREGNQPQHF. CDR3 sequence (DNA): TGTGCCGGCAGCTTAAGGGAGGGCAATCAGCCCCAGCATTTT.

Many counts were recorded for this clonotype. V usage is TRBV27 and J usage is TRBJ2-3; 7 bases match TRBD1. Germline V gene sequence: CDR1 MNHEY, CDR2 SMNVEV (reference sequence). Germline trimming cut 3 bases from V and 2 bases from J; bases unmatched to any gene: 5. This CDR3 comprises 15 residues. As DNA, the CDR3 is TGTGCCAGCAGTTTCCAGGGGGTAGTCACAGATACGCAGTATTTT. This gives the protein CASSFQGVVTDTQYF.

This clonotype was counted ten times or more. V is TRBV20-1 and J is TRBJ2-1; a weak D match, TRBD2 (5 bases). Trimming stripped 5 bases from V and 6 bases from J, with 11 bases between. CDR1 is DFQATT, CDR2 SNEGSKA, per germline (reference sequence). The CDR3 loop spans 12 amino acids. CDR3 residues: CSAWQAGNEQFF. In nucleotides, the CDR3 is TGCAGTGCTTGGCAGGCGGGCAATGAGCAGTTCTTC.

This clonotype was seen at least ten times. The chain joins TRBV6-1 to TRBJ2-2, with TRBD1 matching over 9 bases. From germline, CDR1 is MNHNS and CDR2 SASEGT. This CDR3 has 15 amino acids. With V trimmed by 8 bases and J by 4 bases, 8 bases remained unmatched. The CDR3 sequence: CASSGTGSFTGELFF. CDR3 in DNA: TGTGCCAGCTCCGGGACAGGGTCTTTCACCGGGGAGCTGTTTTTT.

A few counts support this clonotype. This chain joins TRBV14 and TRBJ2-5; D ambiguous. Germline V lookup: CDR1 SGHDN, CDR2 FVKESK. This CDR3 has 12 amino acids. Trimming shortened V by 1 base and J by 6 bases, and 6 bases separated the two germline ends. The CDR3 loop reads CASSQVTKTQYF. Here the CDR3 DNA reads TGTGCCAGCAGCCAAGTTACGAAGACCCAGTACTTC.

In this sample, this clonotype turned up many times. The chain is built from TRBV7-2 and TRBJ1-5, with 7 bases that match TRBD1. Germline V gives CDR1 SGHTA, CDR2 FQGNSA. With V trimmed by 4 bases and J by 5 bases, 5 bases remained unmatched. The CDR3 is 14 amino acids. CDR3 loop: CASSYPGGDQPQHF. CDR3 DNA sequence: TGTGCCAGCAGCTATCCAGGGGGAGATCAGCCCCAGCATTTT.

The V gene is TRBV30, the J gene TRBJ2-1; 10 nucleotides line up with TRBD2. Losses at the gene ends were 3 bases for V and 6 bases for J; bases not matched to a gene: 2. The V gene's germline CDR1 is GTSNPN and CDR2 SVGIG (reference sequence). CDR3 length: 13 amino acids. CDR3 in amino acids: CAWSGLAANEQFF. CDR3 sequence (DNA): TGTGCCTGGAGCGGACTAGCGGCCAATGAGCAGTTCTTC.

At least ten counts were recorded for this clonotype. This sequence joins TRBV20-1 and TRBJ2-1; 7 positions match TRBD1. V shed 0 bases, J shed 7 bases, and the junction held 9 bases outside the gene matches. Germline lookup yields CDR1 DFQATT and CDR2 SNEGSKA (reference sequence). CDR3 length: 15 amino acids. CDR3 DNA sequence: TGCAGTGCTAGAGAGGAAGGACAGGCCTCGAATGAGCAGTTCTTC. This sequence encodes CSAREEGQASNEQFF.

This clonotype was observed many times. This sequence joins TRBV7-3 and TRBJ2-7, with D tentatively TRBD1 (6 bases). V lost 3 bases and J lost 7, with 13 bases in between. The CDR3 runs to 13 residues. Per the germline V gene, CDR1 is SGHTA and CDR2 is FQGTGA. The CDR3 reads CASSFDRFGEQYF. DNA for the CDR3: TGTGCCAGCAGCTTCGACAGGTTCGGGGAGCAGTACTTC.

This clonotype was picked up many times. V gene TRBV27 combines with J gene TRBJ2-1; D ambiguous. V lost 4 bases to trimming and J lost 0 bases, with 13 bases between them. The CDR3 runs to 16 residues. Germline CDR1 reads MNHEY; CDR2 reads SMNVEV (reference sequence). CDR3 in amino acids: CASSSSSWGSYNEQFF. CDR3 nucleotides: TGTGCCAGCAGTTCCTCATCCTGGGGCTCCTACAATGAGCAGTTCTTC.

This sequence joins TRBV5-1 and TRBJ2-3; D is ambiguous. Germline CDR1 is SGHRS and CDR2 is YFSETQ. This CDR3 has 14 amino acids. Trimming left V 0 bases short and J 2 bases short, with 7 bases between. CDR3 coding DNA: TGCGCCAGCAGCTTGGAGCACAACACAGATACGCAGTATTTT. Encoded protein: CASSLEHNTDTQYF.

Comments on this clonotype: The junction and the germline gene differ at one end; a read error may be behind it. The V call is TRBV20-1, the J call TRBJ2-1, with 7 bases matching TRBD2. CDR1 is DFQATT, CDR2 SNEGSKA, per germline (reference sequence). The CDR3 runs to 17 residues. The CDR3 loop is CCARDSLTSIFHNEQFF. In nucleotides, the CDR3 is TGCTGTGCTAGAGATTCCCTGACTAGCATCTTCCACAATGAGCAGTTCTTC.

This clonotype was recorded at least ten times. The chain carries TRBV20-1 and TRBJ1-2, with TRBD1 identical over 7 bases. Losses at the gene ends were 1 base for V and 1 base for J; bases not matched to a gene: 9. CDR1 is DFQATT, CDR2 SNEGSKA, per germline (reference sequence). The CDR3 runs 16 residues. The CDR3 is CSARAPGTVDNYGYTF. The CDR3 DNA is TGCAGTGCTAGAGCCCCCGGGACAGTCGATAACTATGGCTACACCTTC.